The clone carrying this T cell receptor (beta chain) was seen only a few times. Its matching antigen is unknown. Germline CDR1 DFQATT, CDR2 SNEGSKA (reference sequence). This CDR3 contains 15 residues. J lost 1 base, V lost 4 bases, and 7 bases had no gene match. PCR was performed a second time for 7 to 11 cycles using a sample-barcoded 5' primer and a J-beta primer mix. Each cDNA molecule received a tag from a template-switch adaptor that had 12 random nucleotides. TCRdb reprocessed the 5' RACE reads via MiXCR and lists one record per CDR3 protein. Of more than 1,400,000 distinct CDR3 sequences in the sample, roughly 40% are singletons; the top ten hold 7.9%. This sample is drawn from a study of blood T cells in healthy people across ages. Whole-study findings and limits: Diversity of TCR beta per million T cells declined in a roughly linear way with age. Possibly confounding the expanded clonotype changes was the fact that donor CMV status was unknown. Long-lived and aged donors differed, with more naive CD4+ cells and higher diversity in the long-lived.

This receptor was taken from a woman younger than 30 in good health. J is TRBJ2-5 and V is TRBV20-1, with 9 positions matching TRBD1. Sequenced input: blood. CDR3 in DNA: TGCAGTGCTACCGAGGGACAGGGTACCCAAGAGACCCAGTACTTC. Translating gives CSATEGQGTQETQYF.